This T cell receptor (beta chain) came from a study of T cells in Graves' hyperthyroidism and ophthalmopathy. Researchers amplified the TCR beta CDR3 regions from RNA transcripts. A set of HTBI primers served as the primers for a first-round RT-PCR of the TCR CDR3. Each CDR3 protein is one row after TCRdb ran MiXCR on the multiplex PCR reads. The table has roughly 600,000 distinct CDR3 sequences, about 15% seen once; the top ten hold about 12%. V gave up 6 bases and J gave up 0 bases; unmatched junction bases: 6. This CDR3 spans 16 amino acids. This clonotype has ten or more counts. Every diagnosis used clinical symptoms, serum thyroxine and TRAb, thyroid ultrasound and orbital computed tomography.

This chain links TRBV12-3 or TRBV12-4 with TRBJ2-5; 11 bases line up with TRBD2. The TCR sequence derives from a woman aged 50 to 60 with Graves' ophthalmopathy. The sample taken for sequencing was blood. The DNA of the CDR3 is TGTGCCAGCAGCAAAAGACTAGCGGGGTACCAAGAGACCCAGTACTTC. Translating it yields CASSKRLAGYQETQYF.